The T cell receptor beta chain described here comes from a study of blood T cell repertoires in COVID-19. Study-wide background: Donors in the United States, Italy and Spain gave samples during acute or convalescent COVID-19.

In the source study's methods: Amplification from reference gene primers served as the basis for estimated nucleated cell counts. Clones were read by immunoSEQ multiplex PCR, and TCRdb kept only the in-frame ones, dropping some. The V and J calls and clone size come from that table; D and trimming were worked out from the DNA. The sample carries approximately 320,000 clones, over 85% recorded once. This CDR3 is built from 15 residues. Per germline, CDR1 MGHRA and CDR2 YSYEKL. V shed 0 bases and J shed 2 bases, with 10 bases lying between them. The chain employs TRBV4-1 and TRBJ1-2; possible D gene TRBD1, 5 bases. Source material: peripheral blood. The sequence was collected from a woman aged 25 to 39 with COVID-19, enrolled during active disease. The CDR3 DNA sequence: TGCGCCAGCAGCCAAGATCGGGGGAGCAACTATGGCTACACCTTC. This gives the protein CASSQDRGSNYGYTF.